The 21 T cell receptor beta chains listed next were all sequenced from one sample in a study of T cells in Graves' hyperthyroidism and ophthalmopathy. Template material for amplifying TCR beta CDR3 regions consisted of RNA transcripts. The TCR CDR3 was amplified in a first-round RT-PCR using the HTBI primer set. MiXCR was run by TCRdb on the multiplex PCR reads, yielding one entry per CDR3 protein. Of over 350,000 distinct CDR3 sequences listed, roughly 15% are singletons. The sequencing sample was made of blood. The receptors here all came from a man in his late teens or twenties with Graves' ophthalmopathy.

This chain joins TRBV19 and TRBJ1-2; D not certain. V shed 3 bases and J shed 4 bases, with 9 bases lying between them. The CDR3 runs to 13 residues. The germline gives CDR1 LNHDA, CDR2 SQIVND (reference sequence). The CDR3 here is CASSIQVTYGYTF. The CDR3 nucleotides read TGTGCCAGTAGTATTCAGGTTACCTATGGCTACACCTTC.

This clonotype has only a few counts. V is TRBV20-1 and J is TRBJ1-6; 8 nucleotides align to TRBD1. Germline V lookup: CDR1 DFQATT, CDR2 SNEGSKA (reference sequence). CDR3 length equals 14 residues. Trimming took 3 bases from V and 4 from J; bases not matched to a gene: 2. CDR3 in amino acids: CSARTGDYNSPLHF. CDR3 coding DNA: TGCAGTGCTAGGACAGGGGATTATAATTCACCCCTCCACTTT.

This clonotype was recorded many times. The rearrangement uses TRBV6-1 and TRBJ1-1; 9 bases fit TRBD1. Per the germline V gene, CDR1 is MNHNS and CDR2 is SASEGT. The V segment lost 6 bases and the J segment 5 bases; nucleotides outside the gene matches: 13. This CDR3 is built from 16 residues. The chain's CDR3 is CASSQGQGNVITEAFF. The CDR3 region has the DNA TGTGCCAGCAGCCAAGGACAGGGGAACGTGATTACTGAAGCTTTCTTT.

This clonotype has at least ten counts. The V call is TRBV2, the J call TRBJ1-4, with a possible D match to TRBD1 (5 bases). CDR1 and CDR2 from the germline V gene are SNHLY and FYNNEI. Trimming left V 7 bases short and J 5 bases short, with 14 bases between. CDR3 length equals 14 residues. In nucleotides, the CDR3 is TGTGCCAGCAACCTCTGGGGGGGGAATGAAAAACTGTTTTTT. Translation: CASNLWGGNEKLFF.

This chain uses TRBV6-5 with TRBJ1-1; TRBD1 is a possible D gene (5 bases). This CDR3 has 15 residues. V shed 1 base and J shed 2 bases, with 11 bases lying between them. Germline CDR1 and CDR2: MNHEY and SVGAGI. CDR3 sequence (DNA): TGTGCCAGCAGTTACTTTTCCGGGGCTAACACTGAAGCTTTCTTT. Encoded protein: CASSYFSGANTEAFF.

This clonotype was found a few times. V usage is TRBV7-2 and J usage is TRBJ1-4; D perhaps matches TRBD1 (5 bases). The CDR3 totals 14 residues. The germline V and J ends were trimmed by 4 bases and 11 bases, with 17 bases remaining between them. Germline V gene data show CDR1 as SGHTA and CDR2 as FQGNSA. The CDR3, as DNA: TGTGCCAGCAGCTGGGAACCCCGGGGGGGGAAACTGTTTTTT. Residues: CASSWEPRGGKLFF.

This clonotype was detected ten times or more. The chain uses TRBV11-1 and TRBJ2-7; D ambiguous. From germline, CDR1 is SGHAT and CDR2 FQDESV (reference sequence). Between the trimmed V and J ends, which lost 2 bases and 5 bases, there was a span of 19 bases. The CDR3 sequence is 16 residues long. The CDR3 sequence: CASSLNPAGPYDEQYF. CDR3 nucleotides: TGTGCCAGCAGCTTAAATCCCGCAGGCCCTTACGACGAGCAGTACTTC. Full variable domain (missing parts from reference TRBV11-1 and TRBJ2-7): EAEVAQSPRYKITEKSQAVAFWCDPISGHATLYWYRQILGQGPELLVQFQDESVVDDSQLPKDRFSAERLKGVDSTLKIQPAELGDSAMYLCASSLNPAGPYDEQYFGPGTRLTVT.

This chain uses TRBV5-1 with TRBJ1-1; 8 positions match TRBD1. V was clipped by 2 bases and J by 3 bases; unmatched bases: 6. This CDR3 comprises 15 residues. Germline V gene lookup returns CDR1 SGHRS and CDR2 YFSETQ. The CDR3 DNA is TGCGCCAGCAGCTTAACAGGGGGGAAAGACACTGAAGCTTTCTTT. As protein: CASSLTGGKDTEAFF.

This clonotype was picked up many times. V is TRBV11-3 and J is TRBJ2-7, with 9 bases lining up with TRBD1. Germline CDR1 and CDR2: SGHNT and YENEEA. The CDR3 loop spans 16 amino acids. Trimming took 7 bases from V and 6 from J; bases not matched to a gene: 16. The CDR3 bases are TGTGCCAGCACTGAAGAGGTCGGGACAGGGAATCGCGAGCAGTACTTC. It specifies CASTEEVGTGNREQYF.

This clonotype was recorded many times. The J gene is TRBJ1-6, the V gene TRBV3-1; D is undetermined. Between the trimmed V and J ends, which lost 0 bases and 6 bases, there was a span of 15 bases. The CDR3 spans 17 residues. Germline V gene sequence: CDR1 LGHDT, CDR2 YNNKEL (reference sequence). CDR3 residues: CASSQDQRGPTNSPLHF. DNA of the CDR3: TGTGCCAGCAGCCAAGATCAGCGAGGGCCCACTAATTCACCCCTCCACTTT. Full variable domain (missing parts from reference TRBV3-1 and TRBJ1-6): DTAVSQTPKYLVTQMGNDKSIKCEQNLGHDTMYWYKQDSKKFLKIMFSYNNKELIINETVPNRFSPKSPDKAHLNLHINSLELGDSAVYFCASSQDQRGPTNSPLHFGNGTRLTVT.

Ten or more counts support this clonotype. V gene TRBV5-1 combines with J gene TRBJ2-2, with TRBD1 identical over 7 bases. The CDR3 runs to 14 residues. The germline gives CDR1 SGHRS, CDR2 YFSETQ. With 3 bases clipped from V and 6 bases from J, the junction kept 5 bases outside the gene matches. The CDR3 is CASSWGQLAGELFF. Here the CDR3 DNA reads TGCGCCAGCAGCTGGGGACAGCTTGCCGGGGAGCTGTTTTTT.

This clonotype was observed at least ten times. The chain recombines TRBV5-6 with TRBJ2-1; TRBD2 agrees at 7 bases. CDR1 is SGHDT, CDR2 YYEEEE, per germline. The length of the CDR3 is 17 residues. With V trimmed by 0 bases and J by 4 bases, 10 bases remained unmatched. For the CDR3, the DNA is TGTGCCAGCAGCTTGGCCCCTGGGCGGGAGAGGTACAATGAGCAGTTCTTC. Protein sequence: CASSLAPGRERYNEQFF.

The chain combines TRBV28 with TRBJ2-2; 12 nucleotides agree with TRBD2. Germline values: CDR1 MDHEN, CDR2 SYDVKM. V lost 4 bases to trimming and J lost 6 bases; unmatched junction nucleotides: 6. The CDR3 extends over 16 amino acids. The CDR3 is CASSSSGTSGSGELFF. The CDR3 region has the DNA TGTGCCAGCAGTTCATCCGGGACTAGCGGGTCCGGGGAGCTGTTTTTT.

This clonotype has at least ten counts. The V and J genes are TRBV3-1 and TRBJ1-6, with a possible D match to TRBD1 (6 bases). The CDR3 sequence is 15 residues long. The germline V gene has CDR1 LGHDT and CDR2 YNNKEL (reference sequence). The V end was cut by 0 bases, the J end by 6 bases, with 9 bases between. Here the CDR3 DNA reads TGTGCCAGCAGCCAAGAAGGACAGATTAATTCACCCCTCCACTTT. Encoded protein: CASSQEGQINSPLHF.

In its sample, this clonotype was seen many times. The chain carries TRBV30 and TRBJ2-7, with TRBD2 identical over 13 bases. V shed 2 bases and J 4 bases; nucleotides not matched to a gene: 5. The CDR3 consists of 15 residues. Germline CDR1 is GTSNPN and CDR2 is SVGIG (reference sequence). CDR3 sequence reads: CAWSYSGLAGYEQYF. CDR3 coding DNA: TGTGCCTGGAGTTACTCGGGACTAGCGGGATACGAGCAGTACTTC.

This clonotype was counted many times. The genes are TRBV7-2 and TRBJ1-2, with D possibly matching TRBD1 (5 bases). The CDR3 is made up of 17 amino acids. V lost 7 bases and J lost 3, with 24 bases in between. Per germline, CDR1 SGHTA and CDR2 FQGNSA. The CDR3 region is CASTTWDGSLRDYGYTF. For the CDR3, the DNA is TGTGCCAGCACCACGTGGGACGGAAGCCTGAGGGACTATGGCTACACCTTC.

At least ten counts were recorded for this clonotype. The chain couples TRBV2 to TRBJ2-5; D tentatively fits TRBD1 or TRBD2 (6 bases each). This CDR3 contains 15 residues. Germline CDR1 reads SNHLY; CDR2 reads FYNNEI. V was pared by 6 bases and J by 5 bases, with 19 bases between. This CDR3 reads CASSSSGAVGETQYF. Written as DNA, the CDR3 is TGTGCCAGCAGCTCATCGGGGGCGGTTGGGGAGACCCAGTACTTC.

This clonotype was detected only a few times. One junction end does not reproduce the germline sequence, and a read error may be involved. This CDR3 is CASSAGDPYGHTF. The CDR3 DNA is TGTGCCAGCAGCGCCGGGGATCCCTATGGCCACACCTTC. The rearrangement uses TRBV7-8 and TRBJ1-2; D not resolved. The germline gives CDR1 SGHVS, CDR2 FQNEAQ. The CDR3 spans 13 residues.

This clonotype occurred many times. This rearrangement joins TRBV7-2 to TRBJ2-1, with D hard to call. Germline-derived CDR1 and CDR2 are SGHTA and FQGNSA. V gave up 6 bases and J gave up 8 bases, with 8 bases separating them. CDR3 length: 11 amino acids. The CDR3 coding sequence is TGTGCCAGCAGGGCACAGTATGAGCAGTTCTTC. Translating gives CASRAQYEQFF.

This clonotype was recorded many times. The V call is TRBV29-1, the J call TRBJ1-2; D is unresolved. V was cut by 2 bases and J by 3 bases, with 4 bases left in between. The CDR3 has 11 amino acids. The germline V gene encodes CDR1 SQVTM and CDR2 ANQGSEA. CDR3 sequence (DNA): TGCAGCGTTGAACGGGACTATGGCTACACCTTC. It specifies CSVERDYGYTF.

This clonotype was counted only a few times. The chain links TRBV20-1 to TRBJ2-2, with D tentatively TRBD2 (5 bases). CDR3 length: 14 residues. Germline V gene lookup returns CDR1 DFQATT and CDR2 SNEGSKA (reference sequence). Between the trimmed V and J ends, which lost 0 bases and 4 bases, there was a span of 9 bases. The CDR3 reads CSARDPRATGELFF. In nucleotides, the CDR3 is TGCAGTGCTAGAGACCCGAGGGCCACCGGGGAGCTGTTTTTT.